This record concerns one T cell receptor beta chain sequence. Its cognate antigen is unknown. This record comes from a study of shared clonotypes between healthy human individuals. Study-wide results and limits: In a few donors, around 5% of naive CD4 clonotypes appeared in common. Naive subsets tended to show greater estimated richness than memory subsets.

The table came from immunoSEQ multiplex PCR; TCRdb's copy has only in-frame clones and leaves some out. This sample carries millions of clones, about 95% of them seen once, and the ten largest clones take about 0.13%. V dropped 3 bases and J dropped 1; count of bases not matched to a gene: 3. This CDR3 contains 16 residues. Germline V gives CDR1 ENHRY, CDR2 SYGVKD. The sequenced material came from naive CD4+ T cells sorted from blood. The sample's subset: CD45RA+ positively selected. V and J are TRBV10-3 and TRBJ2-7, with 13 bases lining up with TRBD2. The TCR comes from a man younger than 30 in good health. The CDR3 region is CAISEPGLAGSYEQYF. The CDR3 coding sequence is TGTGCCATCAGTGAACCGGGACTAGCGGGGTCCTACGAGCAGTACTTC.